These T cell receptor beta chains were read from a single sample in a study of cytomegalovirus exposure and HLA in healthy donors. Repertoires were generated with immunoSEQ multiplex PCR, while TCRdb's copy carries only in-frame clones and drops some. The sample consists of some 320,000 clones, about 90% of them appearing once. The material sequenced was PBMCs. The receptor source for this set is a woman aged 25 to 39 in good health and CMV-seropositive. The CDR3 runs from the conserved cysteine through the conserved F or W. The order of the fields is V gene, CDR3 length, D gene, J gene, clone size, CDR3 DNA, CDR3 protein. A D gene is named only where the DNA matches it firmly. Size is stated for part of the rows, as once, few or many counts, or as a class when the clone is expanded.

v_call: TRBV18
cdr3_length: 14
d_call: NA
j_call: TRBJ2-3
clone_size: once
cdr3_nt: TGTGCCAGCTCACCACCCGGGCTTACAGATACGCAGTATTTT
cdr3_aa: CASSPPGLTDTQYF

v_call: TRBV27
cdr3_length: 15
d_call: TRBD2
j_call: TRBJ2-1
clone_size: NA
cdr3_nt: TGTGCCAGCAGTTTAAGCGGGACCGCCTACAATGAGCAGTTCTTC
cdr3_aa: CASSLSGTAYNEQFF

v_call: TRBV7-6
cdr3_length: 14
d_call: NA
j_call: TRBJ1-5
clone_size: NA
cdr3_nt: TGTGCCAGCAGCCCCGGCAGGGGCAATCAGCCCCAGCATTTT
cdr3_aa: CASSPGRGNQPQHF

v_call: TRBV27
cdr3_length: 15
d_call: NA
j_call: TRBJ2-5
clone_size: NA
cdr3_nt: TGTGCCAGCAGCCGACCCTCCGACATTTCGGAGACCCAGTACTTC
cdr3_aa: CASSRPSDISETQYF

v_call: TRBV5-6
cdr3_length: 16
d_call: NA
j_call: TRBJ1-1
clone_size: NA
cdr3_nt: TGTGCCAGCAGTCCATGGACTACCTACATGAACACTGAAGCTTTCTTT
cdr3_aa: CASSPWTTYMNTEAFF

v_call: TRBV19
cdr3_length: 16
d_call: TRBD2
j_call: TRBJ2-4
clone_size: NA
cdr3_nt: TGTGCCAGTAGTAGGCTAGCGGGAGTAGCCAAAAACATTCAGTACTTC
cdr3_aa: CASSRLAGVAKNIQYF

v_call: TRBV2
cdr3_length: 15
d_call: TRBD1
j_call: TRBJ1-2
clone_size: NA
cdr3_nt: TGTGCCAGCAGTCGGGACAGGGGATCTAACTATGGCTACACCTTC
cdr3_aa: CASSRDRGSNYGYTF

v_call: TRBV28
cdr3_length: 15
d_call: NA
j_call: TRBJ2-1
clone_size: NA
cdr3_nt: TGTGCCAGCAGTTTCCCGGGACTGGATGACAATGAGCAGTTCTTC
cdr3_aa: CASSFPGLDDNEQFF

v_call: TRBV5-4
cdr3_length: 14
d_call: NA
j_call: TRBJ2-3
clone_size: NA
cdr3_nt: TGTGCCAGCAGCTTTGGGCTAAGCACAGATACGCAGTATTTT
cdr3_aa: CASSFGLSTDTQYF

v_call: TRBV28
cdr3_length: 17
d_call: TRBD1
j_call: TRBJ1-5
clone_size: NA
cdr3_nt: TGTGCCAGCAGTACATGGACAGGGGGCGGCTGGAATCAGCCCCAGCATTTT
cdr3_aa: CASSTWTGGGWNQPQHF

v_call: TRBV29-1
cdr3_length: 12
d_call: NA
j_call: TRBJ1-2
clone_size: NA
cdr3_nt: TGCAGCGTTGAACAGGGAAGCTATGGCTACACCTTC
cdr3_aa: CSVEQGSYGYTF

v_call: TRBV9
cdr3_length: 14
d_call: NA
j_call: TRBJ2-1
clone_size: NA
cdr3_nt: TGTGCCAGCAGCGTAGAAGCCCAGGGCGCTGAGCAGTTCTTC
cdr3_aa: CASSVEAQGAEQFF

v_call: TRBV27
cdr3_length: 17
d_call: NA
j_call: TRBJ2-3
clone_size: NA
cdr3_nt: TGTGCCAGCAGTTTAAAGTCCGTTCGAGCGGACCCAGATACGCAGTATTTT
cdr3_aa: CASSLKSVRADPDTQYF

v_call: TRBV27
cdr3_length: 13
d_call: TRBD1
j_call: TRBJ2-7
clone_size: NA
cdr3_nt: TGTGCCAGCAGCCCGGGACAGTACTACGAGCAGTACTTC
cdr3_aa: CASSPGQYYEQYF

v_call: TRBV6-5
cdr3_length: 13
d_call: NA
j_call: TRBJ1-1
clone_size: NA
cdr3_nt: TGTGCCAGCAGTTACTCGACGGGTACTGAAGCTTTCTTT
cdr3_aa: CASSYSTGTEAFF

v_call: TRBV27
cdr3_length: 14
d_call: TRBD1
j_call: TRBJ1-5
clone_size: NA
cdr3_nt: TGTGCCAGCAGCCCCACAGGGGGTATACAGCCCCAGCATTTT
cdr3_aa: CASSPTGGIQPQHF

v_call: TRBV7-2
cdr3_length: 15
d_call: TRBD2
j_call: TRBJ2-5
clone_size: NA
cdr3_nt: TGTGCCAGCAGCGATGAAATTAGCGGGGGTGAGACCCAGTACTTC
cdr3_aa: CASSDEISGGETQYF

v_call: TRBV30
cdr3_length: 16
d_call: NA
j_call: TRBJ2-2
clone_size: once
cdr3_nt: TGTGCCTGGACTAGTAGGGTTTCGGGTGTACCCGGGGAGCTGTTTTTT
cdr3_aa: CAWTSRVSGVPGELFF

v_call: TRBV6-4
cdr3_length: 17
d_call: TRBD1
j_call: TRBJ2-3
clone_size: NA
cdr3_nt: TGTGCCAGCAGTACCCCACCCAGGGACAGGTACACAGATACGCAGTATTTT
cdr3_aa: CASSTPPRDRYTDTQYF